Listed below are T cell receptor beta chains from one sample, sequenced in a study of T cell repertoires in cytomegalovirus infection. MiXCR, applied by TCRdb to the reads, yields one record per CDR3 protein. The table shows approximately 100,000 distinct CDR3 sequences, with about 40% occurring only once. These TCRs' antigens remain unknown. The source was CD8+ T cells from cultured PBMCs, collected from culture after CMV antigen stimulation. The receptors originated from a human donor in good health (CMV status not recorded). Some clones in this sample may be carry-over from other donors' samples. Each CDR3 is given with its conserved first and last residue. Each record gives: clone size, J gene, D gene, V gene, CDR3 DNA, CDR3 protein. A D gene is named only where the DNA matches it firmly. Clone size appears in some rows only: once, few, many, or a class for an expanded clone.

>few|TRBJ2-7|-|TRBV24-1
TGTGCCACCAGTGAGAATGGCTACGAGCAGTACTTC
CATSENGYEQYF
>many|TRBJ2-3|TRBD2|TRBV24-1
TGTGCCACCAGTGATACTAGCGGGGGGTCCGGGGCAACAGATACGCAGTATTTT
CATSDTSGGSGATDTQYF
>many|TRBJ2-1|TRBD2|TRBV7-9
TGTGCCAGCAGCTTGACTAGCGGGATACCCAATGAGCAGTTCTTC
CASSLTSGIPNEQFF
>-|TRBJ1-1|TRBD1|TRBV19
TGTGCCAGTAGTATTTGGGGACAGGAGAACACTGAAGCTTTCTTT
CASSIWGQENTEAFF
>-|TRBJ1-2|TRBD1|TRBV11-2
TGTGCCAGCAGCTTAGGGGACAGGGTGTATGGCTACACCTTC
CASSLGDRVYGYTF
>-|TRBJ1-1|-|TRBV12-3/TRBV12-4
TGTGCCAGCTTACGGGTAGTAGGTGAAGCTTTCTTT
CASLRVVGEAFF
>-|TRBJ2-1|-|TRBV12-3/TRBV12-4
TGTGCCAGCAGTCTCCCCCCGGGGGTTGGCTACAATGAGCAGTTCTTC
CASSLPPGVGYNEQFF
>-|TRBJ1-1|TRBD1|TRBV4-1
TGCGCCAGCAGCCAAGCCCGGGCCAGGGGGCTGACTGAAGCTTTCTTT
CASSQARARGLTEAFF
>-|TRBJ2-7|-|TRBV27
TGTGCCAGCAGTTTATCGGGGTCTCAATCTCACTACGAGCAGTACTTC
CASSLSGSQSHYEQYF
>few|TRBJ1-3|-|TRBV7-6
TGTGCCAGCAGAAGATTTCAGGGCGAGAGCTCTGGAAACACCATATATTTT
CASRRFQGESSGNTIYF
>many|TRBJ2-1|TRBD2|TRBV29-1
TGCAGCGTTGAAGATTCAGAGACTAGCGGGGACTCGTACAATGAGCAGTTCTTC
CSVEDSETSGDSYNEQFF
>few|TRBJ2-3|-|TRBV2
TGTGCCAGCCTGGTCGCTCAAGGCCCCACAGATACGCAGTATTTT
CASLVAQGPTDTQYF
>few|TRBJ1-6|TRBD1|TRBV19
TGTGCCAGTAGTATTATGGCAGGGGGGAATTCACCCCTCCACTTT
CASSIMAGGNSPLHF
>-|TRBJ1-5|-|TRBV19
TGTGCCAGTACCATAGGAGGCGGCAGGGCCAATCAGCCCCAGCATTTT
CASTIGGGRANQPQHF
>-|TRBJ1-4|TRBD1|TRBV6-5
TGTGCCAGCAGTTACTCGACAGGGGGAATTGAAGAAAAACTGTTTTTT
CASSYSTGGIEEKLFF
>-|TRBJ1-2|-|TRBV6-5
TGTGCCAGCAGACCCCACTCGGGGCGGGCCACAGGCTACACCTTC
CASRPHSGRATGYTF
>-|TRBJ1-5|-|TRBV7-2
TGTGCCAGCAAACCGGAAGGGTCCGTGCAGCCCCAGCATTTT
CASKPEGSVQPQHF